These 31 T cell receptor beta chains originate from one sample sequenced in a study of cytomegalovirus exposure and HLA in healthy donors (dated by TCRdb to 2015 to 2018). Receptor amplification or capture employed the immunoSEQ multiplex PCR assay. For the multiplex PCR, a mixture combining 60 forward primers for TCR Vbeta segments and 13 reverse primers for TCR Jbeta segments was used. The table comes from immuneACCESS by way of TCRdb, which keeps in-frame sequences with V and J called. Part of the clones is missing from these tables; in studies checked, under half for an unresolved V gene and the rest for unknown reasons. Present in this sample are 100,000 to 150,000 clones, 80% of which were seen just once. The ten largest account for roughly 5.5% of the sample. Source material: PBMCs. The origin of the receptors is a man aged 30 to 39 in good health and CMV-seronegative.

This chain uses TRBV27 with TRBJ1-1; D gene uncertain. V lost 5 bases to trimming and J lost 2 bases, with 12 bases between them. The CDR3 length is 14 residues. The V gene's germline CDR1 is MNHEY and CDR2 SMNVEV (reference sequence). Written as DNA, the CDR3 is TGTGCCAGCAGTCGCAGTGGCCTCAACACTGAAGCTTTCTTT. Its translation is CASSRSGLNTEAFF.

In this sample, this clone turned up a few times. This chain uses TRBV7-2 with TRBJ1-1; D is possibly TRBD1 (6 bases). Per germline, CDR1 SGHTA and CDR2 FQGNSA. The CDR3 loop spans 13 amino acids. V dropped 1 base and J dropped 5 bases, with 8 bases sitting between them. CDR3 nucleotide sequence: TGTGCCAGCAGCTTAGGACAGGTTACTGAAGCTTTCTTT. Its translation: CASSLGQVTEAFF.

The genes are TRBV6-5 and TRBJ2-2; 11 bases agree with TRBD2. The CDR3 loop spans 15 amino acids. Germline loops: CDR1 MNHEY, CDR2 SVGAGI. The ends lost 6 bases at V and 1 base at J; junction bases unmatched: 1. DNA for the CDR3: TGTGCCAGCAGAGGACTAGCGGGGAACACCGGGGAGCTGTTTTTT. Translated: CASRGLAGNTGELFF.

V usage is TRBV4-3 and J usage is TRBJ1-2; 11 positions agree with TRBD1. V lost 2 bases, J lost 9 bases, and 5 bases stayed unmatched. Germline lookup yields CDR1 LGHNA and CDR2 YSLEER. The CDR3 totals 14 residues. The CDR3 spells CASSQPGTGGRYTF. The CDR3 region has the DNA TGCGCCAGCAGCCAACCCGGGACAGGGGGACGCTACACCTTC.

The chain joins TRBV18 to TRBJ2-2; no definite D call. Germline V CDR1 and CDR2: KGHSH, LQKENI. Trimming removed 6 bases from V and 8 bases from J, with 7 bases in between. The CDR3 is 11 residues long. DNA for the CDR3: TGTGCCAGCTCCAAAGCGGGGGAGCTGTTTTTT. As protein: CASSKAGELFF.

The CDR3 bases are TGTGCCAGCAGCTTAGGAGGTTATGGTCAGCCCCAGCATTTT. Its translation is CASSLGGYGQPQHF. The J gene is TRBJ1-5, the V gene TRBV7-9; D remains unclear. Deletions cut 1 base from V and 6 bases from J, with 10 bases between. Germline CDR1 is SEHNR and CDR2 is FQNEAQ (reference sequence). CDR3 length: 14 amino acids.

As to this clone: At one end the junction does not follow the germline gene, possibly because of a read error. The DNA of the CDR3 is TGTGCTAGCAGCCCACGGTTCAGGGGGGAGCAGTACTTC. Its protein is CASSPRFRGEQYF. J is TRBJ2-7 and V is TRBV7-7; 7 bases fit TRBD1. The CDR3 contains 13 residues. The germline V gene has CDR1 SSHAT and CDR2 FNYEAQ (reference sequence).

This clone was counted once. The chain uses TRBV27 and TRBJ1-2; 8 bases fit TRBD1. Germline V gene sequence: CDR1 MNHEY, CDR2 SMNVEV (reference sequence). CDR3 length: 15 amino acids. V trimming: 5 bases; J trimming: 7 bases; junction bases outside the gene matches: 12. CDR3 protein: CASSGAGTGPLGYTF. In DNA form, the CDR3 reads TGTGCCAGCAGTGGGGCCGGGACAGGCCCCCTTGGCTACACCTTC.

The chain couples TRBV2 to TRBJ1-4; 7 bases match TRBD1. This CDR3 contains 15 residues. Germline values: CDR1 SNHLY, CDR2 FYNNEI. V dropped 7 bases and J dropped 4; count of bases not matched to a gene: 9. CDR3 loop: CASNSPTGNNEKLFF. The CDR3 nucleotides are TGTGCCAGCAACAGCCCGACAGGGAATAATGAAAAACTGTTTTTT.

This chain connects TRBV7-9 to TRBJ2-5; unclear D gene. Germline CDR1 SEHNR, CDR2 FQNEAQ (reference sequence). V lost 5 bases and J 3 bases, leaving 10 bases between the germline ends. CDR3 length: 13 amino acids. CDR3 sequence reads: CASSPENEETQYF. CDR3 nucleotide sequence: TGTGCCAGCAGCCCAGAAAATGAAGAGACCCAGTACTTC.

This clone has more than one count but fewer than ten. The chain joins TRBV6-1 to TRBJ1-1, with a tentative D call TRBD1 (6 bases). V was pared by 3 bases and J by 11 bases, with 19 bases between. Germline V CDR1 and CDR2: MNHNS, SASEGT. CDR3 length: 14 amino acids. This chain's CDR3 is CASSDLGGRWGAFF. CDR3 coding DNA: TGTGCCAGCAGTGACCTAGGGGGTCGATGGGGGGCTTTCTTT.

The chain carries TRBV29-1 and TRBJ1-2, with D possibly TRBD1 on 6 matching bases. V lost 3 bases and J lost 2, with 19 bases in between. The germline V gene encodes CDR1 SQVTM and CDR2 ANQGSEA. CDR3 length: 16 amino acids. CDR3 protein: CSVEKRRGVENYGYTF. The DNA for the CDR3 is TGCAGCGTTGAGAAACGCAGGGGTGTGGAAAACTATGGCTACACCTTC.

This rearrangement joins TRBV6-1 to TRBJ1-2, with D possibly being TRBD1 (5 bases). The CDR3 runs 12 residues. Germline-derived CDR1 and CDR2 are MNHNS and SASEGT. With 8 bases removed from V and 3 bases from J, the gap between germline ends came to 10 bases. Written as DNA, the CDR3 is TGTGCCAGCCGCAGGGCAGACTATGGCTACACCTTC. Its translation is CASRRADYGYTF.

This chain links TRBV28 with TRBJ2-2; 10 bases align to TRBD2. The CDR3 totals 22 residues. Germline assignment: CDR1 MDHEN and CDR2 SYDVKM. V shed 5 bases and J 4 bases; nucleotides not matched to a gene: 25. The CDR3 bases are TGTGCCAGCAGTCCCCCGCCCCGGGACAGGTGGACTAGCGGCAAACGCACCGGGGAGCTGTTTTTT. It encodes CASSPPPRDRWTSGKRTGELFF. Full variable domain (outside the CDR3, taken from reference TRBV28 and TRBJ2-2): DVKVTQSSRYLVKRTGEKVFLECVQDMDHENMFWYRQDPGLGLRLIYFSYDVKMKEKGDIPEGYSVSREKKERFSLILESASTNQTSMYLCASSPPPRDRWTSGKRTGELFFGEGSRLTVL.

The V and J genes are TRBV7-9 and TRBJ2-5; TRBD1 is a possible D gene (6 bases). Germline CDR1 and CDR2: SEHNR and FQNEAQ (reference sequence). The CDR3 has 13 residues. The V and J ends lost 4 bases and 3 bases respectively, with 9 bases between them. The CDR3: CASSSSGEETQYF. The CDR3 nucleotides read TGTGCCAGCAGCTCCTCAGGGGAAGAGACCCAGTACTTC.

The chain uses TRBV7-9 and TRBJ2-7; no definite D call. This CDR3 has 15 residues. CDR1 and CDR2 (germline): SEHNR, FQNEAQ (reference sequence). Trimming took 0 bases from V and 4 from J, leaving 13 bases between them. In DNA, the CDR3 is TGTGCCAGCAGCTTAGCAGCGACCCAAGAGTACGAGCAGTACTTC. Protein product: CASSLAATQEYEQYF.

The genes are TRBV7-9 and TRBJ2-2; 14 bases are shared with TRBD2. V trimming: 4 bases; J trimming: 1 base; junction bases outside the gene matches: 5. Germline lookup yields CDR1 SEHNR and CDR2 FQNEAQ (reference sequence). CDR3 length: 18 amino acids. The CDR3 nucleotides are TGTGCCAGCAGCTCGAGAGGGACTAGCGGGAGGAACACCGGGGAGCTGTTTTTT. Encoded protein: CASSSRGTSGRNTGELFF. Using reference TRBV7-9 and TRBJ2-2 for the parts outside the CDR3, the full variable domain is DTGVSQNPRHKITKRGQNVTFRCDPISEHNRLYWYRQTLGQGPEFLTYFQNEAQLEKSRLLSDRFSAERPKGSFSTLEIQRTEQGDSAMYLCASSSRGTSGRNTGELFFGEGSRLTVL.

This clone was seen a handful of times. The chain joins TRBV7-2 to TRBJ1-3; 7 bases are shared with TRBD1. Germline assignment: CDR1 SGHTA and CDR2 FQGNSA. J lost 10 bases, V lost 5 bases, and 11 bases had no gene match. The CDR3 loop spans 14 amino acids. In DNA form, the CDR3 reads TGTGCCAGCAGCATAGAGGACAGGCGACCAACCATATATTTT. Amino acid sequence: CASSIEDRRPTIYF. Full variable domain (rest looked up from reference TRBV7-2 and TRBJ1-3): GAGVSQSPSNKVTEKGKDVELRCDPISGHTALYWYRQSLGQGLEFLIYFQGNSAPDKSGLPSDRFSAERTGGSVSTLTIQRTQQEDSAVYLCASSIEDRRPTIYFGEGSWLTVV.

CDR3 residues: CASSLERSGRSTDTQYF. The CDR3 region has the DNA TGTGCCAGCAGCTTAGAGCGTTCTGGCAGGAGCACAGATACGCAGTATTTT. The chain carries TRBV11-2 and TRBJ2-3; no definite D call. CDR3 length equals 17 residues. Germline lookup yields CDR1 SGHAT and CDR2 FQNNGV. Trimming removed 0 bases from V and 0 bases from J, with 13 bases in between.

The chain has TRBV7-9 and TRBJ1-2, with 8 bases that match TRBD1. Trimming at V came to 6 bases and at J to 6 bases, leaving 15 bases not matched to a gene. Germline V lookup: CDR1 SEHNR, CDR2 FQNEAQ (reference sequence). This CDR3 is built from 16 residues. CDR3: CASSRLLRQGFHGYTF. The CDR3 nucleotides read TGTGCCAGCAGTCGTCTGCTCCGACAGGGGTTCCATGGCTACACCTTC.

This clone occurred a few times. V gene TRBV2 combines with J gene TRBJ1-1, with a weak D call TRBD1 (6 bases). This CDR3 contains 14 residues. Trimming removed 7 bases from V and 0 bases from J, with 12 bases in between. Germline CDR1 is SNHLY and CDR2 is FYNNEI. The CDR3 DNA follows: TGTGCCAGCAATACGGGGGGCATGAACACTGAAGCTTTCTTT. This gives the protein CASNTGGMNTEAFF.

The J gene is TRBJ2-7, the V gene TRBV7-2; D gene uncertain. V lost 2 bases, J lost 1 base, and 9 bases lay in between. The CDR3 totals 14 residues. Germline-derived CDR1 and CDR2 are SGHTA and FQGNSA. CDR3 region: CASSLSMISYEQYF. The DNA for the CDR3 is TGTGCCAGCAGCTTAAGCATGATATCCTACGAGCAGTACTTC.

This CDR3 reads CAIMDRRTDTQYF. CDR3 coding DNA: TGTGCCATCATGGACAGGCGCACAGATACGCAGTATTTT. The chain couples TRBV19 to TRBJ2-3, with TRBD1 identical over 7 bases. CDR3 length: 13 residues. Losses at the gene ends were 10 bases for V and 1 base for J; bases not matched to a gene: 5. Germline CDR1 reads LNHDA; CDR2 reads SQIVND (reference sequence). The full variable domain, in which reference TRBV19 and TRBJ2-3 provide the parts outside the CDR3, is DGGITQSPKYLFRKEGQNVTLSCEQNLNHDAMYWYRQDPGQGLRLIYYSQIVNDFQKGDIAEGYSVSREKKESFPLTVTSAQKNPTAFYLCAIMDRRTDTQYFGPGTRLTVL.

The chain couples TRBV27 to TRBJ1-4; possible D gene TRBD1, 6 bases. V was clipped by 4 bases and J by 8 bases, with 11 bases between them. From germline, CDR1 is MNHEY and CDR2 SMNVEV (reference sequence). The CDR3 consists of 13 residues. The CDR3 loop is CASSSYTGEKLFF. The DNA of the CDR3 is TGTGCCAGCAGTTCTTACACAGGGGAAAAACTGTTTTTT.

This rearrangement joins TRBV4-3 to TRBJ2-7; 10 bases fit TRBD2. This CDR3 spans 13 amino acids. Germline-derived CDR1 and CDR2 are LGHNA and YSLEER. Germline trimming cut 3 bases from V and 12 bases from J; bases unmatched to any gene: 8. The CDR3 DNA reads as TGCGCCAGCAGCCACGGACTAGCGGCACCTCGGTACTTC. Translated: CASSHGLAAPRYF.

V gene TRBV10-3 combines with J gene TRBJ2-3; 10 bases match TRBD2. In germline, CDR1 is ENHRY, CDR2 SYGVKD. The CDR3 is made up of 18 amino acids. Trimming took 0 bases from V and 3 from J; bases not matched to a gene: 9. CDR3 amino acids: CAISESELAGARTDTQYF. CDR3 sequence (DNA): TGTGCCATCAGTGAGTCGGAGCTAGCGGGAGCCAGAACAGATACGCAGTATTTT.

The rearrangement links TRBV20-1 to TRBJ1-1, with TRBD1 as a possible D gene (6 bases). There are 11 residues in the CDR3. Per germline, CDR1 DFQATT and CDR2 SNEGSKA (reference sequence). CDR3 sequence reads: CNPKGDVKAFF. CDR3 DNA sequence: TGCAATCCAAAGGGGGATGTGAAAGCTTTCTTT.

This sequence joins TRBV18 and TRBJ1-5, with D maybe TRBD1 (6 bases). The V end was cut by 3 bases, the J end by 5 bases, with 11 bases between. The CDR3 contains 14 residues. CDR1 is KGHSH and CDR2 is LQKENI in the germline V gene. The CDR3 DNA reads TGTGCCAGCTCACCTGACAGGACTTATCAGCCCCAGCATTTT. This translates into CASSPDRTYQPQHF.

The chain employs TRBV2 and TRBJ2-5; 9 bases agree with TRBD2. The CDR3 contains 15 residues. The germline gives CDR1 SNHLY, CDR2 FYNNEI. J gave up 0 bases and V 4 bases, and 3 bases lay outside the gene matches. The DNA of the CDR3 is TGTGCCAGCAGTGTCGCTAGCGGGAACCAAGAGACCCAGTACTTC. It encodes CASSVASGNQETQYF.

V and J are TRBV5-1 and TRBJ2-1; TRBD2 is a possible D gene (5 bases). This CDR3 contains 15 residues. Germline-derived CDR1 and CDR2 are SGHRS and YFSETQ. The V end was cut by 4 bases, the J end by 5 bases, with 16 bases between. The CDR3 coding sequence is TGCGCCAGCAGCCCGGGGAGCCTAGTAGACAATGAGCAGTTCTTC. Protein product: CASSPGSLVDNEQFF.

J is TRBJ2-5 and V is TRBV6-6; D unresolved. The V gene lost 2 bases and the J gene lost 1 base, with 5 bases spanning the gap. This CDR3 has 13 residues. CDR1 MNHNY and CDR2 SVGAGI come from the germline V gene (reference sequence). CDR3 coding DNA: TGTGCCAGCAGTTACCAAATCCAAGAGACCCAGTACTTC. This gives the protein CASSYQIQETQYF.